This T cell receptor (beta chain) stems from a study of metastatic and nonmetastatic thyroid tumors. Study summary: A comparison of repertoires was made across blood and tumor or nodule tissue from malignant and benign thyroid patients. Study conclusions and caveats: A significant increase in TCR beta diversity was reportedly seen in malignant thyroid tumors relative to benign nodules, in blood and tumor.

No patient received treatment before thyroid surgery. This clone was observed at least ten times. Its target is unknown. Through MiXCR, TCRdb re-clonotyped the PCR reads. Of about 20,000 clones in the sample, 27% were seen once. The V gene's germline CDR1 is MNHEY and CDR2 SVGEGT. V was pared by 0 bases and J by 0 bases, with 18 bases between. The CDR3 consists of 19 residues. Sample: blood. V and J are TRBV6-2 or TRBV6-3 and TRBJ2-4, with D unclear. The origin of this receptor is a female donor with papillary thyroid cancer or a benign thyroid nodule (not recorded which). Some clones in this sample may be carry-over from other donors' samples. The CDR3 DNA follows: TGTGCCAGCAGTTACTCTACAACTCAAACCCGATTAGCCAAAAACATTCAGTACTTC. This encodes CASSYSTTQTRLAKNIQYF.